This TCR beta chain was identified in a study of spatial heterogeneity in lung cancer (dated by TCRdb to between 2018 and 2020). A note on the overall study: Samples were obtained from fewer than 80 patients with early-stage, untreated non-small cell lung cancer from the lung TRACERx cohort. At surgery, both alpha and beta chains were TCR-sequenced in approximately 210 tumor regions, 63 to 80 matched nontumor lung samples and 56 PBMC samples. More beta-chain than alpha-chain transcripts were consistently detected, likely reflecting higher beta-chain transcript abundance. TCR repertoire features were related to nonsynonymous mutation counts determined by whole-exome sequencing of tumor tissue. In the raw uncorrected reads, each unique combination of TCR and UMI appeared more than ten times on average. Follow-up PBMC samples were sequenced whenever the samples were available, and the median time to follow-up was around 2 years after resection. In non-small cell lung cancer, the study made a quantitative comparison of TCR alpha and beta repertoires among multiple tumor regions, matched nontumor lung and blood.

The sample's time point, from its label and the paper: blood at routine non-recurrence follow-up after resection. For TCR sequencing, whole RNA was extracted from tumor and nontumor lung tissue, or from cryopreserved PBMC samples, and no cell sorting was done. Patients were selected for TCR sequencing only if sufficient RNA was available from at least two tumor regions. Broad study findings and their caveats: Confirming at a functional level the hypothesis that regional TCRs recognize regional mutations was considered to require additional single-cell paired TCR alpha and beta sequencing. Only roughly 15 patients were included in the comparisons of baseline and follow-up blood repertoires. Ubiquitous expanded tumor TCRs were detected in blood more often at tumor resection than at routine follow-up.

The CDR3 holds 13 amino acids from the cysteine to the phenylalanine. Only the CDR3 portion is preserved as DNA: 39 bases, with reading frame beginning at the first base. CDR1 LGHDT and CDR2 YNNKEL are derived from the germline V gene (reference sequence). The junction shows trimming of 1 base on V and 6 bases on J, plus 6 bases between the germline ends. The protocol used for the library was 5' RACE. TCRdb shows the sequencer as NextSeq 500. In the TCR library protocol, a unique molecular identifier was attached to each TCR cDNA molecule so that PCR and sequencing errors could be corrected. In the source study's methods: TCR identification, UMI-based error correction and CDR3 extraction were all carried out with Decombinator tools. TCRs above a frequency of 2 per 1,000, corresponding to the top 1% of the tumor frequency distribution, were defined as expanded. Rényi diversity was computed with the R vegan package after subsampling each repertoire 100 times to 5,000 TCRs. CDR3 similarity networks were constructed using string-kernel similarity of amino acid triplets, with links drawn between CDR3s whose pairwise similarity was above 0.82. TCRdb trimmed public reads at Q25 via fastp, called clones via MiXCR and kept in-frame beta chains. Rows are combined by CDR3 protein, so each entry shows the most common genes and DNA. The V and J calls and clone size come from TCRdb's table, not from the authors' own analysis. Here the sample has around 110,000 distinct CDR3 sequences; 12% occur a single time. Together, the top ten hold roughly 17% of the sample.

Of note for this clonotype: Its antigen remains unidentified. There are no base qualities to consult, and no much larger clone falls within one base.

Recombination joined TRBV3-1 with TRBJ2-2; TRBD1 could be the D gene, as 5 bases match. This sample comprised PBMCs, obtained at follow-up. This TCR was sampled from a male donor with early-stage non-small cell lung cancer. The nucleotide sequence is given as TGTGCCAGCAGCCAAGTAGGGGCCGGGGAGCTGTTTTTT. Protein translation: CASSQVGAGELFF.